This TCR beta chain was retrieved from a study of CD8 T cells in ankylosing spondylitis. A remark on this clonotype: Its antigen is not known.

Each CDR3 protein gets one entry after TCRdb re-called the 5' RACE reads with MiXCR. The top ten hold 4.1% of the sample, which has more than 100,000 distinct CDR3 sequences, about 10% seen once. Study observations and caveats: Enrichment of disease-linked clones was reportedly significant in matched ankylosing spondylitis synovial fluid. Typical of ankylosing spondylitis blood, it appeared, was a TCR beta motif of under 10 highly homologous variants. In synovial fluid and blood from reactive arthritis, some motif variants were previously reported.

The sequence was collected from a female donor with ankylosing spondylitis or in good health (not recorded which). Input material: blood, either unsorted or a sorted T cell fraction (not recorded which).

CDR3 sequence (DNA): TGCGCCAGCAATACCGGGACCCCTATCACAGATACGCAGTATTTT. Its translation: CASNTGTPITDTQYF. The chain carries TRBV5-1 and TRBJ2-3; D could derive from TRBD1 or TRBD2 (5 bases each). V was trimmed by 6 bases and J by 2 bases, leaving 16 bases between them. Germline loops: CDR1 SGHRS, CDR2 YFSETQ. CDR3 size: 15 residues.